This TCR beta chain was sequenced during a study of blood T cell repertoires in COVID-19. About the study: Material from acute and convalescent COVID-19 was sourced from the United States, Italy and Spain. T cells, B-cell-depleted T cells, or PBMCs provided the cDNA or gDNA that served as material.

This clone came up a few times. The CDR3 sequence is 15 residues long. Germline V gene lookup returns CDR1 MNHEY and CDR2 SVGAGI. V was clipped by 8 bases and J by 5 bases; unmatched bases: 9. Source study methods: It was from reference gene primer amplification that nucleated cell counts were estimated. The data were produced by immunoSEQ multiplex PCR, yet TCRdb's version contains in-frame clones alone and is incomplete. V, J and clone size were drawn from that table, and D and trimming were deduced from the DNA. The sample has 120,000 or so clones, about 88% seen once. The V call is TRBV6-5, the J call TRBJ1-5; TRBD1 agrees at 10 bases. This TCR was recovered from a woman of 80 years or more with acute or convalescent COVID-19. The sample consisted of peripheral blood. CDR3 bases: TGTGCCAGCCAGGTAGACAGGGGGCCGTATCAGCCCCAGCATTTT. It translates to CASQVDRGPYQPQHF.